One sample yielded the 4 T cell receptor beta chains listed below, sequenced in a study of beta chain features in type 1 diabetes. General study findings and limits: TCRB CDR3s from Type 1 diabetes patients were moderately but significantly shorter in all four CD4+ subsets.

Their recognized antigens are unknown. The whole isolated RNA underwent reverse transcription, so sequencing captured expressed TCRB transcripts. Sequencing was performed with immunoSEQ multiplex PCR; in TCRdb, only in-frame clones are kept and a portion is missing. Of more than 250,000 clones in the sample, approximately 16% were seen once. Material: naive CD4+ T cells from blood. These receptors originate from a man aged 18 to 29 with type 1 diabetes.

The gene calls are TRBV5-1 and TRBJ1-5, with D unclear. CDR3 length equals 15 residues. Trimming took 2 bases from V and 3 from J, leaving 12 bases between them. Germline V gene sequence: CDR1 SGHRS, CDR2 YFSETQ. CDR3 nucleotide sequence: TGCGCCAGCAGCTTCCCGCGGGAATCCAATCAGCCCCAGCATTTT. This translates into CASSFPRESNQPQHF.

This sequence joins TRBV7-2 and TRBJ2-7; 8 nucleotides align to TRBD1. V lost 1 base, J lost 7 bases, and 6 bases stayed unmatched. Germline CDR1 is SGHTA and CDR2 is FQGNSA. The CDR3 consists of 14 residues. The CDR3 bases are TGTGCCAGCAGCTTAGGGACAGGGACCGGAGAGCAGTACTTC. It specifies CASSLGTGTGEQYF.

This clone was seen a few times. The chain combines TRBV7-2 with TRBJ1-5; maybe TRBD1 (5 bases). The CDR3 loop spans 13 amino acids. V was clipped by 5 bases and J by 4 bases, with 9 bases between them. Looked up from germline, CDR1 is SGHTA and CDR2 is FQGNSA. In nucleotides, the CDR3 is TGTGCCAGCAGCCAGCAGGGTAATCAGCCCCAGCATTTT. This translates into CASSQQGNQPQHF.

Comment on this clone: The germline gene is not matched at one end of the junction; a read error may be the cause. The rearrangement links TRBV6-6 to TRBJ2-4, with 8 bases lining up with TRBD1. This CDR3 has 12 residues. From germline, CDR1 is MNHNY and CDR2 SVGAGI (reference sequence). The chain's CDR3 is CASSYGTGGLGF. Here the CDR3 DNA reads TGTGCCAGCAGTTACGGGACAGGAGGCCTAGGGTTC.